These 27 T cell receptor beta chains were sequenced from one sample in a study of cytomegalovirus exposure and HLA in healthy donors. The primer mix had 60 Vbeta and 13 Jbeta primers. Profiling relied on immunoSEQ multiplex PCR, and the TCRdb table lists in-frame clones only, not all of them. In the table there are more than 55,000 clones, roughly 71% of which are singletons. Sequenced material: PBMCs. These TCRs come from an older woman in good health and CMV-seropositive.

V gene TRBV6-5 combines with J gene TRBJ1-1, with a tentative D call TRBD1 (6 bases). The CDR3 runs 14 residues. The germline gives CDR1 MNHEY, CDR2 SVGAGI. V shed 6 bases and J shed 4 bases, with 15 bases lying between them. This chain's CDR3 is CASRIQGMITEAFF. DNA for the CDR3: TGTGCCAGCAGGATACAGGGAATGATCACTGAAGCTTTCTTT.

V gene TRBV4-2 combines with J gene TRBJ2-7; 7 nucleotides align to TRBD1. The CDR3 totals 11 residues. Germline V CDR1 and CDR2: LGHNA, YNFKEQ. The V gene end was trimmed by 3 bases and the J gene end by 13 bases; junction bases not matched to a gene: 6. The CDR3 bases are TGTGCCAGCAGCCAGGGACAGCTGTTATACTTC. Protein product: CASSQGQLLYF.

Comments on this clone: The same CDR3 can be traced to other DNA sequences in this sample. In DNA, the CDR3 is TGTGCCAGCAGTTTGGGTGGGGCCGGAAACACCATATATTTT. This codes for CASSLGGAGNTIYF. The J gene is TRBJ1-3, the V gene TRBV27; maybe TRBD1 (5 bases). Trimming removed 3 bases at V and 4 bases at J, with 10 bases between. This CDR3 has 14 amino acids. Germline CDR1 reads MNHEY; CDR2 reads SMNVEV (reference sequence).

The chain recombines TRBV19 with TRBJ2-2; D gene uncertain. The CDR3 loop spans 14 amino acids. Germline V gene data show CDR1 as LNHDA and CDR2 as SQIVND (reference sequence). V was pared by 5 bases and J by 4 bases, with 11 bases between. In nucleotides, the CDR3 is TGTGCCAGTAGTCTTCAGCGAACCACCGGGGAGCTGTTTTTT. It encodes CASSLQRTTGELFF.

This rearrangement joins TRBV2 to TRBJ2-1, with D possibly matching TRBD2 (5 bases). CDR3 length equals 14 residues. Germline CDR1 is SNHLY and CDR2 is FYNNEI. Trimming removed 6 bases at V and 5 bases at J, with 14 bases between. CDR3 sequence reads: CASSLAGGNNEQFF. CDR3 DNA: TGTGCCAGCAGCTTAGCCGGAGGCAACAATGAGCAGTTCTTC.

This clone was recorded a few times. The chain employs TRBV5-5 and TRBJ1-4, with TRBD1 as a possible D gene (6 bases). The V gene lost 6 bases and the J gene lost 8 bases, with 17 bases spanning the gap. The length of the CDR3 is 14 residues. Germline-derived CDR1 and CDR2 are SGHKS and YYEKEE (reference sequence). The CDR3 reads CASNSNIGTEKLFF. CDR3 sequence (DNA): TGTGCCAGCAACTCAAACATCGGGACAGAAAAACTGTTTTTT.

Written as DNA, the CDR3 is TGTGCCAGCAGCGTTGGAACAGGGGGATCCTACGAGCAGTACTTC. Translating gives CASSVGTGGSYEQYF. The chain recombines TRBV9 with TRBJ2-7, with TRBD1 identical over 8 bases. There are 15 residues in the CDR3. Germline V gene data show CDR1 as SGDLS and CDR2 as YYNGEE. V was pared by 2 bases and J by 1 base, with 5 bases of the junction left unmatched.

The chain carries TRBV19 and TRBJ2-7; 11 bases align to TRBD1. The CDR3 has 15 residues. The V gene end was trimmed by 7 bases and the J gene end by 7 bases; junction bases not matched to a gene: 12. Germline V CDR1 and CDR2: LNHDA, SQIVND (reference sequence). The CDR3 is CASNSAGQGAGEQYF. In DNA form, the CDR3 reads TGTGCCAGTAATTCCGCTGGACAGGGGGCAGGGGAGCAGTACTTC.

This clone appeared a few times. The CDR3 nucleotides are TGTGCCAGCAGCTTATCAGGGAACACTGAAGCTTTCTTT. Protein: CASSLSGNTEAFF. The J gene is TRBJ1-1, the V gene TRBV7-6; the D is unclear. Trimming took 2 bases from V and 1 from J, leaving 5 bases between them. Germline CDR1 SGHVS, CDR2 FNYEAQ. There are 13 residues in the CDR3.

The CDR3 sequence is CASSNRAGYGELFF. The CDR3 nucleotides read TGTGCCAGTAGTAATCGCGCGGGGTACGGGGAGCTGTTTTTT. The V and J genes are TRBV19 and TRBJ2-2; possible D gene TRBD2, 6 bases. Trimming pared 4 bases from V and 7 bases from J, leaving 13 bases between. The CDR3 runs 14 residues. CDR1 LNHDA and CDR2 SQIVND come from the germline V gene (reference sequence).

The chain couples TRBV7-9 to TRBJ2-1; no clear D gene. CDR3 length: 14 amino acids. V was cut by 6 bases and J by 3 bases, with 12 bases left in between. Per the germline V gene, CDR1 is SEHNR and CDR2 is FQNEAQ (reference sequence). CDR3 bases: TGTGCCAGCAGTCCGGAGACGGACTACAATGAGCAGTTCTTC. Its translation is CASSPETDYNEQFF.

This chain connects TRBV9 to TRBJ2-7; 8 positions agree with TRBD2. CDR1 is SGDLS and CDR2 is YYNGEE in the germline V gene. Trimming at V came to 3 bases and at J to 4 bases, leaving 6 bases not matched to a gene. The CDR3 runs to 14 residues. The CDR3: CASSAGGTRYEQYF. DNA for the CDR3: TGTGCCAGCAGCGCGGGGGGGACTAGATACGAGCAGTACTTC.

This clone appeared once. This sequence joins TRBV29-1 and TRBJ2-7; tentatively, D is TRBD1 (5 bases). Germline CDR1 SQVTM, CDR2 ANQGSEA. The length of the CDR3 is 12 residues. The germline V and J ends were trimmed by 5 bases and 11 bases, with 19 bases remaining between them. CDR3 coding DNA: TGCAGCGTTCTTCAGGGATCCATCCCGGAGTACTTC. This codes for CSVLQGSIPEYF.

For the CDR3, the DNA is TGTGCCAGCAGTGATTGGGCTAGCGGGGGGGCTTACGAGCAGTACTTC. It translates to CASSDWASGGAYEQYF. V and J are TRBV2 and TRBJ2-7; 12 positions match TRBD2. Germline V gene data show CDR1 as SNHLY and CDR2 as FYNNEI. The ends lost 3 bases at V and 4 bases at J; junction bases unmatched: 7. The CDR3 is 16 amino acids.

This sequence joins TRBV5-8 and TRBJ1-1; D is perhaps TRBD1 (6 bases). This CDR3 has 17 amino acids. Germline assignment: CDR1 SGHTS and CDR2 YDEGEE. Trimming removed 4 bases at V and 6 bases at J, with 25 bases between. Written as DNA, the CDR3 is TGTGCCAGCAGCCCCACTGGGGGCGTGAGGTTGATCGCTGAAGCTTTCTTT. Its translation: CASSPTGGVRLIAEAFF.

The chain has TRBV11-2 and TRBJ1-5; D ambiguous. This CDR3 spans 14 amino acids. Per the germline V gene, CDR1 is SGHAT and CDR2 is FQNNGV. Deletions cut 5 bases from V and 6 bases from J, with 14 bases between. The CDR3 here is CASSAGRLGQPQHF. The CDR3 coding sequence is TGTGCCAGCAGCGCGGGGAGGTTGGGTCAGCCCCAGCATTTT.

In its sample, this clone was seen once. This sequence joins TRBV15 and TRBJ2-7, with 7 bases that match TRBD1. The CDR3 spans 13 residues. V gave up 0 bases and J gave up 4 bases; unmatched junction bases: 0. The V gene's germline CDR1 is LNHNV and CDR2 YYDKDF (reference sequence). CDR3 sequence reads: CATSREQGYEQYF. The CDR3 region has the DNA TGTGCCACCAGCAGAGAACAGGGGTACGAGCAGTACTTC. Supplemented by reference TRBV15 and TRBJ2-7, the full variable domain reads DAMVIQNPRYQVTQFGKPVTLSCSQTLNHNVMYWYQQKSSQAPKLLFHYYDKDFNNEADTPDNFQSRRPNTSFCFLDIRSPGLGDTAMYLCATSREQGYEQYFGPGTRLTVT.

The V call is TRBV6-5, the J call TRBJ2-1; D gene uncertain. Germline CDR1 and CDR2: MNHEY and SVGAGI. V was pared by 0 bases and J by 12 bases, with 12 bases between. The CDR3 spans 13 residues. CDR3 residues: CASSYSATRVQFF. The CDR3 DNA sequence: TGTGCCAGCAGTTACTCGGCCACCCGGGTGCAGTTCTTC.

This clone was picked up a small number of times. The CDR3 DNA sequence: TGTGCCAGCAGTCAGGACAGGGTAGAATTCTCCTACGAGCAGTACTTC. It yields the protein CASSQDRVEFSYEQYF. This rearrangement joins TRBV6-6 to TRBJ2-7; TRBD1 aligns across 8 bases. V trimming: 5 bases; J trimming: 0 bases; junction bases outside the gene matches: 9. CDR1 is MNHNY and CDR2 is SVGAGI in the germline V gene (reference sequence). This CDR3 comprises 16 residues.

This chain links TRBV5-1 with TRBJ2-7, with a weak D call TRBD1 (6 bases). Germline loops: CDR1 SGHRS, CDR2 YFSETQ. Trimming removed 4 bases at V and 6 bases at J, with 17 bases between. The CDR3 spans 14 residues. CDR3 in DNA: TGCGCCAGCAGCCCGGAGGACAGAGCGTTCGAGCAGTACTTC. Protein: CASSPEDRAFEQYF.

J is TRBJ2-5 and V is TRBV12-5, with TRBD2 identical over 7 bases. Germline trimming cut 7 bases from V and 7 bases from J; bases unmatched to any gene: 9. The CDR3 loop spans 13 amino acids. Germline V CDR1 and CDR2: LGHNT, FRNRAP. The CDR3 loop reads CASAHSGGGTQYF. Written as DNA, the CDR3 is TGTGCTAGTGCCCACTCGGGGGGAGGGACCCAGTACTTC.

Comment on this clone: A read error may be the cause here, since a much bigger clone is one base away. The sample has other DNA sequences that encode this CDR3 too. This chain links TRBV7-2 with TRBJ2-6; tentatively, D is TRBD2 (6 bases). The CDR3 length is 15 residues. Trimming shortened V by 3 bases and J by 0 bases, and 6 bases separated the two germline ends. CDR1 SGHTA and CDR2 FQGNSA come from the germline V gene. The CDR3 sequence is CASSLGGSGANVLTF. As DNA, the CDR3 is TGTGCCAGCAGCTTGGGGGGCTCTGGGGCCAACGTCCTGACTTTC.

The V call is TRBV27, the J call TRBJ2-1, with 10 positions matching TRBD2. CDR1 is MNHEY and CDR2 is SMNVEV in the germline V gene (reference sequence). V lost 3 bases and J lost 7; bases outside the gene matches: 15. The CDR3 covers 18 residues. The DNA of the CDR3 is TGTGCCAGCAGTTTGACTAGCGGGTTGTACAAGGGGATGAATGAGCAGTTCTTC. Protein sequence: CASSLTSGLYKGMNEQFF.

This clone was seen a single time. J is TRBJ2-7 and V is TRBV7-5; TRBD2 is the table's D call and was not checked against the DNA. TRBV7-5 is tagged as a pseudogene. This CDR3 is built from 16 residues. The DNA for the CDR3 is TGTGCCAGAAGGGGGTCTAGCGGGATGGAGCTCTACGAGCAGTACTTC. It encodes CARRGSSGMELYEQYF.

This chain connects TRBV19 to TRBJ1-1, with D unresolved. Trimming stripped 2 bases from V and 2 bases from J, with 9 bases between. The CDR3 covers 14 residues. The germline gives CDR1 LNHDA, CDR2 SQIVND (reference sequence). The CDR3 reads CASSILSTNTEAFF. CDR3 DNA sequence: TGTGCCAGTAGTATACTCTCCACAAACACTGAAGCTTTCTTT.

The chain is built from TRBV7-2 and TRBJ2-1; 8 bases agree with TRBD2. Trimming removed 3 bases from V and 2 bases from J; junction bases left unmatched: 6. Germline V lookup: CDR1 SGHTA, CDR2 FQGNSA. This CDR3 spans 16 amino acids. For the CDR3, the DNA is TGTGCCAGCAGCTTTAGCGGGACCCTCCCCTACAATGAGCAGTTCTTC. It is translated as CASSFSGTLPYNEQFF. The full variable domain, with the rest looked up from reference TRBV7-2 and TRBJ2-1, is GAGVSQSPSNKVTEKGKDVELRCDPISGHTALYWYRQSLGQGLEFLIYFQGNSAPDKSGLPSDRFSAERTGGSVSTLTIQRTQQEDSAVYLCASSFSGTLPYNEQFFGPGTRLTVL.

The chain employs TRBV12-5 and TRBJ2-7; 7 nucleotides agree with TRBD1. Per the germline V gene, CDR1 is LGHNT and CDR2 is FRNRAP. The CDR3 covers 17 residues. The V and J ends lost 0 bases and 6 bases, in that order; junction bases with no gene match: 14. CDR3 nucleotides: TGTGCTAGTGGTTTGGTACTGGGACAGCCAGTTTCTGTCGAGCAGTACTTC. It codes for CASGLVLGQPVSVEQYF.